A single sample gave rise to the 32 T cell receptor beta chains below, sequenced in a study of shared clonotypes between healthy human individuals. It was CD45RO-negative cells, positively selected for CCR7, that made up naive CD8 cells, with terminally differentiated effector memory CD45RA+ cells excluded. Produced via immunoSEQ multiplex PCR; TCRdb's table is partial and in-frame only. The table lists approximately 600,000 clones, 95% of them singletons. The material sequenced was naive CD8+ T cells sorted from blood. The origin of the receptors is a woman in her thirties in good health.

The rearrangement joins TRBV7-9 to TRBJ2-1; no definite D call. The CDR3 runs to 12 residues. The V gene lost 9 bases and the J gene lost 5 bases, with 11 bases spanning the gap. The V gene's germline CDR1 is SEHNR and CDR2 FQNEAQ (reference sequence). CDR3 amino acids: CASSPGHNEQFF. The CDR3 DNA sequence: TGTGCCAGTAGTCCTGGACACAATGAGCAGTTCTTC.

V and J are TRBV9 and TRBJ2-1; 10 bases fit TRBD2. J lost 8 bases, V lost 2 bases, and 7 bases had no gene match. There are 15 residues in the CDR3. Germline V CDR1 and CDR2: SGDLS, YYNGEE. CDR3 DNA sequence: TGTGCCAGCAGCGTCCCCGGGACTAGCGAAGATGAGCAGTTCTTC. Translating it yields CASSVPGTSEDEQFF.

The rearrangement links TRBV10-3 to TRBJ2-2; D call uncertain. The V end lost 10 bases, the J end lost 4 bases, and 10 bases lay between the germline ends. There are 12 residues in the CDR3. Germline V gives CDR1 ENHRY, CDR2 SYGVKD. CDR3 region: CASLPGTGELFF. The CDR3 DNA follows: TGTGCCAGCCTGCCAGGCACCGGGGAGCTGTTTTTT.

V gene TRBV29-1 combines with J gene TRBJ2-7, with TRBD2 matching 9 bases. The CDR3 has 13 residues. Unmatched junction bases numbered 7, after V lost 3 bases and J lost 7 bases. From germline, CDR1 is SQVTM and CDR2 ANQGSEA. The CDR3 bases are TGCAGCGTTGATGGCGGGAGGGCCCGGGAGCAGTACTTC. It is translated as CSVDGGRAREQYF.

This chain uses TRBV6-6 with TRBJ2-2, with D unclear. CDR1 is MNHNY and CDR2 is SVGAGI in the germline V gene (reference sequence). CDR3 length: 11 amino acids. V dropped 4 bases and J dropped 4 bases, with 1 base sitting between them. The CDR3: CASSFTGELFF. As DNA, the CDR3 is TGTGCCAGCAGTTTCACCGGGGAGCTGTTTTTT.

The chain couples TRBV28 to TRBJ2-5, with 7 bases that match TRBD2. The better agreement between TRBJ2-7 and the DNA end casts doubt on the J call. There are 14 residues in the CDR3. Germline V CDR1 and CDR2: MDHEN, SYDVKM. The CDR3 DNA follows: TGTGCCAGCAAGTGGGCGGGAGAGTATTACGAGCAGTACTTC. Translated, it gives CASKWAGEYYEQYF.

This clone was seen a single time. V usage is TRBV2 and J usage is TRBJ1-1, with 8 bases lining up with TRBD1. The V gene's germline CDR1 is SNHLY and CDR2 FYNNEI. The V segment lost 5 bases and the J segment 1 base; nucleotides outside the gene matches: 9. This CDR3 region has 16 residues. CDR3 coding DNA: TGTGCCAGCAGTCACGGCCGGACAGGGCGGAACACTGAAGCTTTCTTT. Translation gives CASSHGRTGRNTEAFF.

This chain connects TRBV10-1 to TRBJ2-1, with TRBD2 matching over 8 bases. The CDR3 runs 17 residues. V trimming: 0 bases; J trimming: 5 bases; junction bases outside the gene matches: 9. Germline loops: CDR1 WNHNN, CDR2 SYGVQD (reference sequence). CDR3: CASSESSPTSGNNEQFF. The CDR3, as DNA: TGCGCCAGCAGTGAGTCCTCACCCACTAGCGGCAACAATGAGCAGTTCTTC.

The chain is built from TRBV6-6 and TRBJ2-7, with 9 bases fitting TRBD1. Germline V gives CDR1 MNHNY, CDR2 SVGAGI (reference sequence). The CDR3 consists of 14 residues. V trimming: 6 bases; J trimming: 2 bases; junction bases outside the gene matches: 5. DNA for the CDR3: TGTGCCAGCAGGTACAGGGGGCCCCCCTACGAGCAGTACTTC. Protein: CASRYRGPPYEQYF.

J is TRBJ2-5 and V is TRBV11-2; the D gene is possibly TRBD1 (6 bases). The CDR3 covers 16 residues. The germline CDR1 and CDR2 sequences are SGHAT and FQNNGV. V lost 1 base and J lost 3, with 15 bases in between. The DNA of the CDR3 is TGTGCCAGCAGCTTAGGAATAGGGGGATTGGAAGAGACCCAGTACTTC. It encodes CASSLGIGGLEETQYF.

This rearrangement joins TRBV28 to TRBJ2-6, with a possible D match to TRBD1 (5 bases). CDR1 and CDR2 (germline): MDHEN, SYDVKM. This CDR3 contains 16 residues. V lost 4 bases and J lost 4, with 14 bases in between. CDR3 loop: CASSWGRVTGANVLTF. Here the CDR3 DNA reads TGTGCCAGCAGTTGGGGCAGGGTAACCGGGGCCAACGTCCTGACTTTC.

This clone was recorded once. This chain links TRBV19 with TRBJ2-1; a weak D match, TRBD2 (9 bases). V lost 10 bases and J lost 8, with 30 bases in between. The CDR3 loop spans 17 amino acids. Looked up from germline, CDR1 is LNHDA and CDR2 is SQIVND (reference sequence). This CDR3 is CATRQGPAGGMRHEQFF. DNA of the CDR3: TGTGCCACCCGACAGGGGCCAGCGGGAGGAATGAGGCATGAGCAGTTCTTC.

This chain uses TRBV19 with TRBJ1-5; possible D gene TRBD1, 5 bases. This CDR3 is 10 amino acids long. CDR1 LNHDA and CDR2 SQIVND come from the germline V gene (reference sequence). CDR3 region: CGEGSGPQHF. The CDR3 DNA sequence: TGTGGAGAGGGGAGCGGGCCCCAGCATTTT.

This chain uses TRBV27 with TRBJ2-7; 10 bases agree with TRBD1. In germline, CDR1 is MNHEY, CDR2 SMNVEV (reference sequence). The length of the CDR3 is 16 residues. Trimming at V came to 2 bases and at J to 3 bases, leaving 7 bases not matched to a gene. CDR3 residues: CASSLIGTGAFYEQYF. The DNA of the CDR3 is TGTGCCAGCAGTTTAATTGGGACAGGGGCCTTCTACGAGCAGTACTTC.

This clone was observed once. The chain carries TRBV7-8 and TRBJ2-1; 12 bases line up with TRBD2. Per germline, CDR1 SGHVS and CDR2 FQNEAQ. The CDR3 sequence is 17 residues long. The V segment lost 5 bases and the J segment 2 bases; nucleotides outside the gene matches: 7. The CDR3 region has the DNA TGTGCCAGCAGCAAGGCTCTAGCGGGAGGGCCCTACAATGAGCAGTTCTTC. This gives the protein CASSKALAGGPYNEQFF. The complete variable domain, with remaining parts taken from reference TRBV7-8 and TRBJ2-1, reads GAGVSQSPRYKVAKRGQDVALRCDPISGHVSLFWYQQALGQGPEFLTYFQNEAQLDKSGLPSDRFFAERPEGSVSTLKIQRTQQEDSAVYLCASSKALAGGPYNEQFFGPGTRLTVL.

CDR3 protein: CASKAGIIYEQYF. The CDR3 DNA sequence: TGTGCCAGCAAGGCAGGGATAATTTACGAGCAGTACTTC. This chain joins TRBV6-6 and TRBJ2-7; D possibly corresponds to TRBD1 (5 bases). The V gene's germline CDR1 is MNHNY and CDR2 SVGAGI (reference sequence). The CDR3 contains 13 residues. The ends were cut back, 7 bases at V and 4 bases at J, with 14 bases in the middle.

The rearrangement links TRBV7-9 to TRBJ2-7; 7 bases line up with TRBD2. CDR1 is SEHNR, CDR2 FQNEAQ, per germline (reference sequence). J was trimmed by 0 bases and V by 5 bases; bases with no gene match: 4. The CDR3 spans 14 residues. The CDR3 here is CASSRAGSSYEQYF. In DNA form, the CDR3 reads TGTGCCAGCAGCAGAGCGGGGAGCTCCTACGAGCAGTACTTC.

J is TRBJ2-7 and V is TRBV6-1, with 11 bases aligning to TRBD2. With V trimmed by 2 bases and J by 4 bases, 4 bases remained unmatched. Germline V CDR1 and CDR2: MNHNS, SASEGT. The CDR3 consists of 15 residues. In DNA, the CDR3 is TGTGCCAGCAGTGAAACAGCTAGCGGGAGGTACGAGCAGTACTTC. Protein: CASSETASGRYEQYF.

A remark on this clone: Other DNA sequences of this sample code for an identical CDR3. This sequence joins TRBV15 and TRBJ2-7; 8 nucleotides agree with TRBD1. Germline values: CDR1 LNHNV, CDR2 YYDKDF (reference sequence). This CDR3 is built from 16 residues. Germline trimming cut 0 bases from V and 3 bases from J; bases unmatched to any gene: 7. For the CDR3, the DNA is TGTGCCACCAGCAGAGATAGTGGACAGGGAGTCTACGAGCAGTACTTC. Residues: CATSRDSGQGVYEQYF.

The J gene is TRBJ2-5, the V gene TRBV7-8; 13 bases map to TRBD2. Near its end, the DNA agrees better with TRBJ2-7, so the J call may be wrong. The CDR3 is made up of 14 amino acids. The germline V gene encodes CDR1 SGHVS and CDR2 FQNEAQ. CDR3 residues: CASTGTSGIDEQYF. The CDR3 nucleotides read TGTGCCAGCACCGGGACTAGCGGGATCGACGAGCAGTACTTC.

The chain is built from TRBV19 and TRBJ2-5; no clear D. Germline V gene sequence: CDR1 LNHDA, CDR2 SQIVND (reference sequence). Trimming shortened V by 9 bases and J by 0 bases, and 11 bases separated the two germline ends. The CDR3 is made up of 13 amino acids. This CDR3 reads CASHDGYQETQYF. CDR3 nucleotides: TGTGCCAGCCACGATGGGTACCAAGAGACCCAGTACTTC.

This clone showed up just once. The chain is built from TRBV4-1 and TRBJ1-1, with 7 bases aligning to TRBD1. From germline, CDR1 is MGHRA and CDR2 YSYEKL. With 1 base clipped from V and 0 bases from J, the junction kept 5 bases outside the gene matches. The CDR3 totals 16 residues. The CDR3 DNA is TGCGCCAGCAGCCAAGGAGGGGGCAGGATGAACACTGAAGCTTTCTTT. Encoded protein: CASSQGGGRMNTEAFF.

This chain joins TRBV19 and TRBJ1-5, with D perhaps TRBD1 (5 bases). The CDR3 covers 15 residues. CDR1 is LNHDA, CDR2 SQIVND, per germline (reference sequence). The V end was cut by 2 bases, the J end by 7 bases, with 15 bases between. The CDR3 is CASSILSGEGQPQHF. The CDR3 DNA sequence: TGTGCCAGTAGTATACTCTCGGGGGAAGGGCAGCCCCAGCATTTT.

The chain is built from TRBV28 and TRBJ2-1, with D perhaps TRBD2 (6 bases). The CDR3 is 14 amino acids. Trimming removed 3 bases from V and 8 bases from J, with 14 bases in between. Germline V gene lookup returns CDR1 MDHEN and CDR2 SYDVKM. CDR3 DNA sequence: TGTGCCAGCAGTTTCCCGGGGGTTGGCGATGAGCAGTTCTTC. This encodes CASSFPGVGDEQFF.

The chain couples TRBV6-1 to TRBJ1-5, with TRBD1 as a possible D gene (5 bases). Deletions cut 1 base from V and 2 bases from J, with 12 bases between. CDR3 size: 16 residues. In germline, CDR1 is MNHNS, CDR2 SASEGT. DNA for the CDR3: TGTGCCAGCAGTGAAGTACTCTCACAGGGCAATCAGCCCCAGCATTTT. Its protein is CASSEVLSQGNQPQHF.

V usage is TRBV6-5 and J usage is TRBJ2-2; TRBD2 matches at 11 bases. The CDR3 runs 15 residues. Germline values: CDR1 MNHEY, CDR2 SVGAGI. Trimming removed 5 bases from V and 6 bases from J; junction bases left unmatched: 5. The CDR3 bases are TGTGCCAGCAGTCAAATAGCGGGAGGGGCCGGGGAGCTGTTTTTT. Its protein product is CASSQIAGGAGELFF.

The genes are TRBV6-6 and TRBJ1-1; D is ambiguous. This CDR3 is built from 12 residues. CDR1 and CDR2 (germline): MNHNY, SVGAGI (reference sequence). The ends were cut back, 7 bases at V and 0 bases at J, with 6 bases in the middle. CDR3 DNA sequence: TGTGCCAGCACCCGAATGAACACTGAAGCTTTCTTT. This translates into CASTRMNTEAFF.

The chain carries TRBV28 and TRBJ2-3; D is unclear. The germline V and J ends were trimmed by 1 base and 6 bases, with 5 bases remaining between them. The CDR3 has 12 amino acids. Germline CDR1 MDHEN, CDR2 SYDVKM. CDR3 coding DNA: TGTGCCAGCAGTTTATCCCCGGATACGCAGTATTTT. Residues: CASSLSPDTQYF.

This rearrangement joins TRBV27 to TRBJ2-3, with 13 bases matching TRBD2. The V gene's germline CDR1 is MNHEY and CDR2 SMNVEV (reference sequence). V trimming: 4 bases; J trimming: 3 bases; junction bases outside the gene matches: 4. The CDR3 is 16 amino acids. CDR3 in amino acids: CASSSGLAGLTDTQYF. The CDR3 coding sequence is TGTGCCAGCAGTTCGGGACTAGCGGGATTGACAGATACGCAGTATTTT.

The V call is TRBV7-9, the J call TRBJ2-2, with D maybe TRBD1 (6 bases). Germline V lookup: CDR1 SEHNR, CDR2 FQNEAQ (reference sequence). The CDR3 is 16 amino acids. V lost 4 bases to trimming and J lost 0 bases, with 12 bases between them. The CDR3 loop is CASSSTGTANTGELFF. The CDR3 DNA reads as TGTGCCAGCAGCTCGACAGGAACCGCGAACACCGGGGAGCTGTTTTTT.

The chain is built from TRBV2 and TRBJ2-7; 10 bases are a match to TRBD1. Germline V lookup: CDR1 SNHLY, CDR2 FYNNEI. This CDR3 is 15 amino acids long. J gave up 4 bases and V 3 bases, and 6 bases lay outside the gene matches. For the CDR3, the DNA is TGTGCCAGCAGTGACTCCGGACAGGGGGTTTACGAGCAGTACTTC. This codes for CASSDSGQGVYEQYF.

J is TRBJ2-7 and V is TRBV2, with D maybe TRBD2 (6 bases). The ends were cut back, 8 bases at V and 0 bases at J, with 11 bases in the middle. The CDR3 is made up of 13 amino acids. Germline V gives CDR1 SNHLY, CDR2 FYNNEI. The CDR3 DNA sequence: TGTGCCAGCGGCGGGATTCTCTCCTACGAGCAGTACTTC. Protein sequence: CASGGILSYEQYF.